Sequencing of this T cell receptor beta chain was carried out in a study of shared clonotypes between healthy human individuals. Study in general: Each donor's CD8 memory used one plate, CD8 naive two, each CD4 subset three.

Donors were Caucasian adults residing in Nashville, Tennessee, USA. From CD4+ cells came CD45RA+ naive and CD45RA-negative memory subsets. Overall study results and limits: Compared with clonotypes that all four donors shared, non-shared clonotypes had lower generation probabilities.

A word on this clone: The antigen is undetermined.

Produced via immunoSEQ multiplex PCR; TCRdb's table is partial and in-frame only. Of about 1.1 million clones in the sample, roughly 80% were seen once. Material for sequencing was memory CD4+ T cells from PBMCs. Subset given: CD45RA-negative fraction. This TCR was sampled from a man between 18 and 35 years old in good health. Some clones in this sample may be carry-over from other donors' samples.

CDR3: CASSLRSGTGTYEQYF. CDR3 DNA sequence: TGTGCCAGCAGCTTAAGGTCCGGGACAGGGACATACGAGCAGTACTTC. The chain joins TRBV7-2 to TRBJ2-7; 9 bases are shared with TRBD1. V shed 2 bases, J shed 4 bases, and the junction held 9 bases outside the gene matches. This CDR3 has 16 residues. Germline CDR1 and CDR2: SGHTA and FQGNSA.